These 10 T cell receptor beta chains share one sample of origin, sequenced in a study of blood T cell repertoires in COVID-19. The data were produced by immunoSEQ multiplex PCR, yet TCRdb's version contains in-frame clones alone and is incomplete. The repertoire holds 75,000 to 95,000 clones, roughly 72% seen once, with under 30% in the top ten. Sequenced sample: peripheral blood. These receptors all stem from a woman in her sixties in a cohort sampled during active or convalescent COVID-19.

The V gene is TRBV7-2, the J gene TRBJ1-6; TRBD1 agrees at 8 bases. CDR1 and CDR2 (germline): SGHTA, FQGNSA. The CDR3 covers 14 residues. The V gene end was trimmed by 3 bases and the J gene end by 9 bases; junction bases not matched to a gene: 4. The DNA of the CDR3 is TGTGCCAGCAGCTTGGAGACAGGGGCTTCACCCCTCCACTTT. Residues: CASSLETGASPLHF.

The genes are TRBV6-6 and TRBJ2-1; 10 bases line up with TRBD1. In germline, CDR1 is MNHNY, CDR2 SVGAGI (reference sequence). The CDR3 consists of 15 residues. V lost 0 bases to trimming and J lost 9 bases; unmatched junction nucleotides: 5. In nucleotides, the CDR3 is TGTGCCAGCAGTTACTCAGGACAGGGGGGCTCTGAGCAGTTCTTC. Amino acids: CASSYSGQGGSEQFF.

J is TRBJ2-4 and V is TRBV5-1, with D possibly matching TRBD2 (6 bases). The CDR3 runs to 16 residues. The germline V gene encodes CDR1 SGHRS and CDR2 YFSETQ. V was shortened by 0 bases and J by 5 bases, with 15 bases between the two germline ends. The CDR3 region is CASSLAGQEGQNIQYF. The CDR3, as DNA: TGCGCCAGCAGCTTGGCGGGCCAGGAGGGCCAAAACATTCAGTACTTC.

This clone showed up just a few times. V gene TRBV5-1 combines with J gene TRBJ1-4; 7 nucleotides align to TRBD1. CDR3 length equals 16 residues. With V trimmed by 4 bases and J by 0 bases, 6 bases remained unmatched. Per the germline V gene, CDR1 is SGHRS and CDR2 is YFSETQ. CDR3 sequence reads: CASSIGQVTTNEKLFF. Written as DNA, the CDR3 is TGCGCCAGCAGCATCGGACAGGTTACAACTAATGAAAAACTGTTTTTT.

This clone was counted between two and nine times. The chain links TRBV7-2 to TRBJ1-2, with no clear D. Trimming removed 2 bases from V and 1 base from J, with 11 bases in between. Germline loops: CDR1 SGHTA, CDR2 FQGNSA. The CDR3 covers 15 residues. The CDR3 reads CASSLRSGVNYGYTF. The CDR3 DNA reads TGTGCCAGCAGCTTAAGGTCCGGGGTTAACTATGGCTACACCTTC. Full variable domain (missing parts from reference TRBV7-2 and TRBJ1-2): GAGVSQSPSNKVTEKGKDVELRCDPISGHTALYWYRQSLGQGLEFLIYFQGNSAPDKSGLPSDRFSAERTGGSVSTLTIQRTQQEDSAVYLCASSLRSGVNYGYTFGSGTRLTVV.

The gene calls are TRBV7-6 and TRBJ1-1; D call uncertain. This CDR3 contains 14 residues. The V end lost 1 base, the J end lost 1 base, and 7 bases lay between the germline ends. The germline V gene encodes CDR1 SGHVS and CDR2 FNYEAQ. CDR3 DNA: TGTGCCAGCAGCTTAGATGTTCGGAACACTGAAGCTTTCTTT. Its protein is CASSLDVRNTEAFF.

The CDR3 spells CASSGQGAAGELFF. In DNA form, the CDR3 reads TGTGCCAGCTCAGGACAGGGGGCCGCCGGGGAGCTGTTTTTT. This chain links TRBV18 with TRBJ2-2; TRBD1 matches 11 bases. Trimming at V came to 5 bases and at J to 6 bases, leaving 2 bases not matched to a gene. The CDR3 is made up of 14 amino acids. The germline V gene encodes CDR1 KGHSH and CDR2 LQKENI. The entire variable domain, with the rest obtained from reference TRBV18 and TRBJ2-2, is as follows: NAGVMQNPRHLVRRRGQEARLRCSPMKGHSHVYWYRQLPEEGLKFMVYLQKENIIDESGMPKERFSAEFPKEGPSILRIQQVVRGDSAAYFCASSGQGAAGELFFGEGSRLTVL.

The chain uses TRBV5-4 and TRBJ2-7; D possibly corresponds to TRBD1 (6 bases). CDR3 size: 13 residues. Germline V gene data show CDR1 as SGHNT and CDR2 as YYREEE (reference sequence). V lost 1 base and J lost 6, with 11 bases in between. Written as DNA, the CDR3 is TGTGCCAGCAGCTTGTACAGGGCCCTCGAGCAGTACTTC. It specifies CASSLYRALEQYF.

This chain uses TRBV3-1 (or the pseudogene TRBV3-2) with TRBJ1-6, with 7 bases identical to TRBD1. The CDR3 is made up of 17 amino acids. J gave up 6 bases and V 4 bases, and 12 bases lay outside the gene matches. Germline CDR1 LGHDT, CDR2 YNNKEL (reference sequence). The CDR3 sequence is CASSLTSGGGGNSPLHF. CDR3 coding DNA: TGTGCCAGCAGCCTTACCTCAGGGGGTGGAGGTAATTCACCCCTCCACTTT.

The V and J genes are TRBV7-2 and TRBJ1-2; D remains unclear. Germline CDR1 and CDR2: SGHTA and FQGNSA. The CDR3 has 14 amino acids. Trimming took 3 bases from V and 4 from J, leaving 12 bases between them. CDR3 bases: TGTGCCAGCAGCTTCGGCAGGAATGTCTATGGCTACACCTTC. Its protein is CASSFGRNVYGYTF.